Shown below are 5 T cell receptor beta chains from a single sample sequenced in a study of lymphopenia after photon versus proton radiotherapy. TCRdb's copy holds only in-frame clones and misses some; the assay was immunoSEQ multiplex PCR. The top ten hold 2% to 3% of the sample, which has over 50,000 clones, roughly 86% seen once. Sequencing used peripheral blood, obtained from a patient treated with photon-based radiotherapy. These receptors all stem from a man between 35 and 55 years old with gastric cancer.

The chain joins TRBV9 to TRBJ1-1; D is uncertain. V lost 0 bases, J lost 1 base, and 4 bases lay in between. Germline V gene lookup returns CDR1 SGDLS and CDR2 YYNGEE. CDR3 length: 13 residues. CDR3 in DNA: TGTGCCAGCAGCGTAGCGCGGAACACTGAAGCTTTCTTT. Amino acid sequence: CASSVARNTEAFF.

This sequence joins TRBV7-8 and TRBJ2-3; TRBD2 agrees at 9 bases. The CDR3 consists of 16 residues. V lost 5 bases, J lost 0 bases, and 6 bases stayed unmatched. Germline CDR1 SGHVS, CDR2 FQNEAQ. For the CDR3, the DNA is TGTGCCAGCAGCCCGCGAACTAGCGGGAGCACAGATACGCAGTATTTT. As protein: CASSPRTSGSTDTQYF.

By sample fraction, this clone is medium-sized. CDR3 loop: CASSTPTGSDGYTF. The DNA of the CDR3 is TGTGCCAGCAGCACCCCGACAGGGTCAGATGGCTACACCTTC. V usage is TRBV11-3 and J usage is TRBJ1-2; 7 nucleotides match TRBD1. CDR1 and CDR2 (germline): SGHNT, YENEEA. V lost 5 bases, J lost 6 bases, and 9 bases stayed unmatched. There are 14 residues in the CDR3.

This rearrangement joins TRBV2 to TRBJ2-5; perhaps TRBD1 as D (5 bases). V lost 7 bases and J lost 5, with 17 bases in between. This CDR3 has 14 residues. Germline V gene sequence: CDR1 SNHLY, CDR2 FYNNEI. The CDR3 loop is CASKATAGKETQYF. In DNA, the CDR3 is TGTGCCAGCAAAGCGACAGCTGGTAAGGAGACCCAGTACTTC. Full variable domain (missing parts from reference TRBV2 and TRBJ2-5): EPEVTQTPSHQVTQMGQEVILRCVPISNHLYFYWYRQILGQKVEFLVSFYNNEISEKSEIFDDQFSVERPDGSNFTLKIRSTKLEDSAMYFCASKATAGKETQYFGPGTRLLVL.

To note about this clone: At the DNA level, this CDR3 is encoded by other sequences in the same sample as well. This chain connects TRBV30 to TRBJ1-1, with unresolved D. Germline assignment: CDR1 GTSNPN and CDR2 SVGIG (reference sequence). The CDR3 has 11 amino acids. With 3 bases removed from V and 1 base from J, the gap between germline ends came to 3 bases. The CDR3, as DNA: TGTGCCTGGAGGGAGAACACTGAAGCTTTCTTT. Translating gives CAWRENTEAFF.